The next 9 T cell receptor beta chains were all read from a single sample in a study of Ad26.COV2.S vaccination and SARS-CoV-2 variants. Indicated treatment: around 19 received Ad26.COV2.S at low or high dose, single or two shots; about 5 received placebo; per-sample allocation not given. Sampling happened 63 days after the first vaccine or placebo injection. Sequenced by immunoSEQ multiplex PCR; TCRdb stores in-frame clones only, minus some. The table lists approximately 300,000 clones, about 82% of them singletons. The material was peripheral blood, obtained in a trial of Ad26.COV2.S vaccine versus placebo. The source is a person between 18 and 60 years old who received the Ad26.COV2.S COVID-19 vaccine or a placebo.

This clone was detected once. V is TRBV5-6 and J is TRBJ1-4, with D unresolved. The CDR3 totals 13 residues. Germline CDR1 reads SGHDT; CDR2 reads YYEEEE. The V end lost 3 bases, the J end lost 4 bases, and 7 bases lay between the germline ends. The CDR3 sequence: CASSWGDNEKLFF. Written as DNA, the CDR3 is TGTGCCAGCAGCTGGGGAGATAATGAAAAACTGTTTTTT.

This sequence joins TRBV6-1 and TRBJ1-3; 7 bases align to TRBD1. The CDR3 consists of 14 residues. With 2 bases clipped from V and 9 bases from J, the junction kept 7 bases outside the gene matches. The germline CDR1 and CDR2 sequences are MNHNS and SASEGT. This CDR3 is CASSEQGGLGTIYF. DNA of the CDR3: TGTGCCAGCAGTGAACAGGGGGGCCTTGGCACCATATATTTT.

The J gene is TRBJ2-1, the V gene TRBV10-3; tentatively, D is TRBD1 or TRBD2 (6 bases each). The CDR3 length is 15 residues. Trimming took 7 bases from V and 9 from J, leaving 22 bases between them. The germline V gene encodes CDR1 ENHRY and CDR2 SYGVKD. CDR3 coding DNA: TGTGCCATCAATGCCATACAGGGCTTCGGGGGTGAGCAGTTCTTC. Translation: CAINAIQGFGGEQFF.

The chain recombines TRBV5-6 with TRBJ1-6; no clear D gene. The CDR3 contains 14 residues. The germline CDR1 and CDR2 sequences are SGHDT and YYEEEE. V lost 0 bases to trimming and J lost 8 bases, with 9 bases between them. The CDR3 coding sequence is TGTGCCAGCAGCTTGGGTTCGATGGATTCACCCCTCCACTTT. It yields the protein CASSLGSMDSPLHF.

This sequence joins TRBV7-9 and TRBJ1-4, with 10 bases matching TRBD1. In germline, CDR1 is SEHNR, CDR2 FQNEAQ (reference sequence). This CDR3 comprises 14 residues. After removal of 5 bases from V and 7 bases from J, the junction contained 4 bases not matched to a gene. CDR3 sequence (DNA): TGTGCCAGCAGCCTGGGACAGGGGACTGAAAAACTGTTTTTT. Translation gives CASSLGQGTEKLFF.

The rearrangement links TRBV9 to TRBJ1-1; 7 positions match TRBD1. Trimming at V came to 3 bases and at J to 7 bases, leaving 3 bases not matched to a gene. CDR3 length: 12 amino acids. CDR1 and CDR2 from the germline V gene are SGDLS and YYNGEE. This chain's CDR3 is CASSGGTDEAFF. As DNA, the CDR3 is TGTGCCAGCAGCGGAGGGACAGATGAAGCTTTCTTT. Variable domain in full (rest from reference TRBV9 and TRBJ1-1): DSGVTQTPKHLITATGQRVTLRCSPRSGDLSVYWYQQSLDQGLQFLIQYYNGEERAKGNILERFSAQQFPDLHSELNLSSLELGDSALYFCASSGGTDEAFFGQGTRLTVV.

This chain joins TRBV6-5 and TRBJ1-3; 7 bases map to TRBD1. Germline-derived CDR1 and CDR2 are MNHEY and SVGAGI. CDR3 length: 14 amino acids. The V segment lost 6 bases and the J segment 1 base; nucleotides outside the gene matches: 3. The CDR3 DNA follows: TGTGCCAGCAGGCTACAGGGGTCTGGAAACACCATATATTTT. It specifies CASRLQGSGNTIYF.

Only one count was recorded for this clone. The gene calls are TRBV5-1 and TRBJ2-2; D perhaps matches TRBD1 (6 bases). V was trimmed by 0 bases and J by 0 bases, leaving 6 bases between them. Germline assignment: CDR1 SGHRS and CDR2 YFSETQ. The CDR3 is 15 amino acids. CDR3 DNA: TGCGCCAGCAGCTTGGCAGGGGCGAACACCGGGGAGCTGTTTTTT. Amino acids: CASSLAGANTGELFF. The full variable domain, completed using reference TRBV5-1 and TRBJ2-2, is KAGVTQTPRYLIKTRGQQVTLSCSPISGHRSVSWYQQTPGQGLQFLFEYFSETQRNKGNFPGRFSGRQFSNSRSEMNVSTLELGDSALYLCASSLAGANTGELFFGEGSRLTVL.

This clone has just a few counts. The chain joins TRBV5-1 to TRBJ2-2; 8 nucleotides match TRBD1. The length of the CDR3 is 15 residues. Germline assignment: CDR1 SGHRS and CDR2 YFSETQ. V shed 4 bases and J 7 bases; nucleotides not matched to a gene: 9. The CDR3: CASSPLDRAIGELFF. The CDR3 nucleotides read TGCGCCAGCAGCCCATTGGACAGGGCAATCGGGGAGCTGTTTTTT. The full variable domain, with the rest looked up from reference TRBV5-1 and TRBJ2-2, is KAGVTQTPRYLIKTRGQQVTLSCSPISGHRSVSWYQQTPGQGLQFLFEYFSETQRNKGNFPGRFSGRQFSNSRSEMNVSTLELGDSALYLCASSPLDRAIGELFFGEGSRLTVL.